The 29 T cell receptor beta chains below come from one sample, sequenced in a study of T cells in Graves' hyperthyroidism and ophthalmopathy (dated by TCRdb to about 2019). The receptor library was made with multiplex PCR. The listed sequencing device is Illumina HiSeq 2000. The TCR beta CDR3 regions were amplified from RNA transcripts. A first-round RT-PCR of the TCR CDR3 used the HTBI primer set with the Qiagen OneStep RT-PCR kit. The raw public reads went through TCRdb reprocessing: fastp at Q25, MiXCR clone calling, in-frame beta chains kept. Each CDR3 protein gets just one entry, which takes the most common genes and DNA from the rows behind it. Here the sample has 94,000 or so distinct CDR3 sequences; roughly half occur a single time. Around 30% of the sample is taken by the ten largest. The sample comprised blood. The source of these receptors is a woman aged 40 to 55 with Graves' hyperthyroidism.

A note on this clonotype: The missing conserved phenylalanine or tryptophan at the end of this CDR3 makes a read error likely. It is unclear where the CDR3 begins or ends on the DNA, so no DNA is shown, and the CDR3 is as TCRdb lists it. CDR3 amino acids: CSVGTSGSTMATQS. This chain connects TRBV29-1 to TRBJ1-2. The CDR3 region is 14 residues in length, termini included. Looked up from germline, CDR1 is SQVTM and CDR2 is ANQGSEA.

With regard to this clonotype: One end of the junction fails to match germline, which may point to a read error. V usage is TRBV25-1 and J usage is TRBJ2-5; 8 bases align to TRBD2. Germline lookup yields CDR1 MGHDK and CDR2 SYGVNS. The CDR3 extends over 13 amino acids. In DNA form, the CDR3 reads TGCGCCAGCAGTTGCAGCGGGAGAGGGACCCAGTACTTC. It yields the protein CASSCSGRGTQYF.

This clonotype was seen only a few times. The CDR3: CASSLGAAETQYF. CDR3 bases: TGTGCCAGCAGCTTAGGGGCGGCGGAGACCCAGTACTTC. The rearrangement uses TRBV7-2 and TRBJ2-5, with D unclear. CDR1 and CDR2 (germline): SGHTA, FQGNSA. V lost 1 base to trimming and J lost 5 bases, with 8 bases between them. CDR3 size: 13 residues. The entire variable domain, with the rest obtained from reference TRBV7-2 and TRBJ2-5, is as follows: GAGVSQSPSNKVTEKGKDVELRCDPISGHTALYWYRQSLGQGLEFLIYFQGNSAPDKSGLPSDRFSAERTGGSVSTLTIQRTQQEDSAVYLCASSLGAAETQYFGPGTRLLVL.

This clonotype was found many times. The genes are TRBV27 and TRBJ2-5; D is unclear. Looked up from germline, CDR1 is MNHEY and CDR2 is SMNVEV (reference sequence). The CDR3 is 12 amino acids. The ends were cut back, 4 bases at V and 5 bases at J, with 8 bases in the middle. Here the CDR3 DNA reads TGTGCCAGCAGTTCCATAGGCGAGACCCAGTACTTC. Protein sequence: CASSSIGETQYF.

This clonotype was seen at least ten times. The chain has TRBV5-1 and TRBJ1-1; weak D call: TRBD1 (6 bases). This CDR3 spans 14 amino acids. The ends were cut back, 2 bases at V and 3 bases at J, with 11 bases in the middle. Germline V gene lookup returns CDR1 SGHRS and CDR2 YFSETQ. CDR3 loop: CASSFGGLDTEAFF. The CDR3 nucleotides are TGCGCCAGCAGCTTTGGGGGGCTAGACACTGAAGCTTTCTTT.

The gene calls are TRBV2 and TRBJ1-1; D might be TRBD1 (6 bases). The CDR3 extends over 15 amino acids. The germline gives CDR1 SNHLY, CDR2 FYNNEI. V dropped 10 bases and J dropped 6 bases, with 24 bases sitting between them. CDR3 loop: CATVPRGGRASEAFF. The CDR3, as DNA: TGTGCCACCGTACCCAGGGGTGGCAGGGCTTCTGAAGCTTTCTTT.

CDR3 coding DNA: TGCAGCGTTTCGGAAAATAGCAATCAGCCCCAGCATTTT. Its protein is CSVSENSNQPQHF. The chain has TRBV29-1 and TRBJ1-5; D is unresolved. V gave up 5 bases and J gave up 0 bases, with 8 bases separating them. The CDR3 extends over 13 amino acids. The V gene's germline CDR1 is SQVTM and CDR2 ANQGSEA.

This clonotype has only one observation. Germline and junction disagree at one end, which may indicate a read error. The V gene is TRBV7-9, the J gene TRBJ2-7, with 7 bases aligning to TRBD2. Germline V gene data show CDR1 as SEHNR and CDR2 as FQNEAQ (reference sequence). This CDR3 region has 15 residues. The chain's CDR3 is CASSVVAGAVYERYF. The CDR3 region has the DNA TGTGCCAGCAGCGTAGTTGCGGGAGCGGTCTACGAGCGGTACTTC.

This clonotype is a singleton in its sample. The CDR3 does not close with the conserved phenylalanine or tryptophan, likely indicating a read error. Because the CDR3's place on the DNA is in doubt, the DNA is left out and the CDR3 is given as listed by TCRdb. This sequence joins TRBV29-1 and TRBJ1-4; the table's D call, TRBD1, has no DNA check behind it. The CDR3 adds up to 11 amino acids, both ends counted. In germline, CDR1 is SQVTM, CDR2 ANQGSEA. The CDR3 sequence is CSVEDGAGGGY.

This clonotype has ten or more counts. CDR3 nucleotides: TGTGCCAGCAGCCCTGTAGAAGGACAGGGGGCCTATGGCTACACCTTC. It yields the protein CASSPVEGQGAYGYTF. The chain joins TRBV9 to TRBJ1-2, with 11 bases identical to TRBD1. Unmatched junction bases numbered 9, after V lost 4 bases and J lost 4 bases. Looked up from germline, CDR1 is SGDLS and CDR2 is YYNGEE. The CDR3 runs to 16 residues.

This clonotype was seen ten or more times. The V call is TRBV30, the J call TRBJ1-2, with D hard to call. The CDR3 has 12 residues. Trimming removed 3 bases at V and 8 bases at J, with 13 bases between. Germline assignment: CDR1 GTSNPN and CDR2 SVGIG (reference sequence). CDR3 in amino acids: CAWRTTLGGYTF. The CDR3 DNA reads TGTGCCTGGAGAACCACATTAGGGGGCTACACCTTC.

The table lists this clonotype with a count of one. The chain employs TRBV7-3 and TRBJ1-2, with 9 bases matching TRBD1. In germline, CDR1 is SGHTA, CDR2 FQGTGA. The length of the CDR3 is 15 residues. Unmatched junction bases numbered 5, after V lost 4 bases and J lost 2 bases. The CDR3 region is CASSSIGQGNYGYTF. The CDR3 DNA is TGTGCCAGCAGCTCCATCGGACAGGGGAACTATGGCTACACCTTC.

As DNA, the CDR3 is TGTGCCAGCACCCTCGACAGGGAGGGGGGGCCCTACTATGGCTACACCTTC. The encoded protein is CASTLDREGGPYYGYTF. This chain connects TRBV2 to TRBJ1-2; 7 bases are shared with TRBD1. This CDR3 is 17 amino acids long. V trimming: 7 bases; J trimming: 3 bases; junction bases outside the gene matches: 17. The germline V gene encodes CDR1 SNHLY and CDR2 FYNNEI.

V usage is TRBV2 and J usage is TRBJ1-4; TRBD1 aligns across 8 bases. This CDR3 region has 16 residues. Germline V gene sequence: CDR1 SNHLY, CDR2 FYNNEI. V lost 6 bases, J lost 5 bases, and 11 bases stayed unmatched. CDR3 protein: CASSLYRDRLNEKLFF. CDR3 in DNA: TGTGCCAGCAGCCTGTACCGGGACAGGTTAAATGAAAAACTGTTTTTT.

V and J are TRBV2 and TRBJ1-4, with 7 bases matching TRBD1. The CDR3 runs to 13 residues. Germline values: CDR1 SNHLY, CDR2 FYNNEI. V shed 7 bases, J shed 17 bases, and the junction held 16 bases outside the gene matches. Here the CDR3 DNA reads TGTGCCAGCACCCTCGACAGGGAGGAAAATTTTTTTTTT. Translation: CASTLDREENFFF.

Ten or more counts support this clonotype. The chain employs TRBV5-6 and TRBJ2-2, with TRBD2 identical over 10 bases. J was trimmed by 5 bases and V by 1 base; bases with no gene match: 5. The CDR3 extends over 16 amino acids. The germline V gene has CDR1 SGHDT and CDR2 YYEEEE. Here the CDR3 reads CASSLSSGSGTGELFF. Written as DNA, the CDR3 is TGTGCCAGCAGCTTGTCTAGCGGGAGCGGAACCGGGGAGCTGTTTTTT.

This chain uses TRBV4-2 with TRBJ2-7; possibly TRBD2 for D (5 bases). The V end lost 0 bases, the J end lost 5 bases, and 14 bases lay between the germline ends. Germline lookup yields CDR1 LGHNA and CDR2 YNFKEQ. The CDR3 consists of 15 residues. This CDR3 is CASSQDEGRGNEQYF. For the CDR3, the DNA is TGTGCCAGCAGCCAAGATGAAGGGAGAGGCAACGAGCAGTACTTC.

This clonotype was observed many times. The CDR3 DNA sequence: TGTGCCAGCAGCTTAAATCAGGGGAAGTACGAGCAGTACTTC. It yields the protein CASSLNQGKYEQYF. The chain carries TRBV7-8 and TRBJ2-7, with D tentatively TRBD1 (6 bases). Between the trimmed V and J ends, which lost 2 bases and 4 bases, there was a span of 12 bases. This CDR3 spans 14 amino acids. Germline V gives CDR1 SGHVS, CDR2 FQNEAQ.

This clonotype was seen ten or more times. This chain joins TRBV4-1 and TRBJ2-7, with TRBD1 matching over 7 bases. CDR3 length equals 15 residues. CDR1 and CDR2 from the germline V gene are MGHRA and YSYEKL. The ends lost 0 bases at V and 4 bases at J; junction bases unmatched: 6. CDR3 protein: CASSQELTGKYEQYF. The CDR3 bases are TGCGCCAGCAGCCAAGAGCTGACAGGGAAGTACGAGCAGTACTTC.

A remark on this clonotype: Because the CDR3 is missing its conserved closing phenylalanine or tryptophan, this is likely a read error. The DNA is left out, because the CDR3 cannot be placed on it with certainty; the CDR3 is given as TCRdb lists it. The chain uses TRBV2 and TRBJ1-4; the table's D call of TRBD1 was not tested on the DNA. The CDR3 adds up to 11 amino acids, both ends counted. The V gene's germline CDR1 is SNHLY and CDR2 FYNNEI. The CDR3 sequence: CASSEGTGGNY.

The chain joins TRBV2 to TRBJ1-4; no reliable D call. The CDR3 loop spans 12 amino acids. The germline CDR1 and CDR2 sequences are SNHLY and FYNNEI. V shed 10 bases and J shed 8 bases, with 14 bases lying between them. The CDR3 protein is CATQGSWEKLFF. In DNA form, the CDR3 reads TGTGCCACCCAAGGAAGTTGGGAAAAACTGTTTTTT.

Concerning this clonotype itself: Possible read error: a much larger clone is one base away. The CDR3 is CAISRESGWGLHF. Here the CDR3 DNA reads TGTGCCATCAGCAGAGAAAGTGGGTGGGGCCTCCACTTT. The chain uses TRBV15 and TRBJ1-6, with unresolved D. Germline V CDR1 and CDR2: LNHNV, YYDKDF (reference sequence). The CDR3 is 13 amino acids.

This clonotype has at least ten counts. The rearrangement joins TRBV28 to TRBJ1-5; D gene ambiguous. The CDR3 runs to 13 residues. Germline V gene sequence: CDR1 MDHEN, CDR2 SYDVKM. V lost 1 base and J lost 3, with 4 bases in between. CDR3: CASSLFLNQPQHF. CDR3 nucleotide sequence: TGTGCCAGCAGTTTATTCCTCAATCAGCCCCAGCATTTT.

J is TRBJ2-5 and V is TRBV9; D is undetermined. The germline gives CDR1 SGDLS, CDR2 YYNGEE. Trimming took off 4 bases at V and 9 bases at J, with 19 bases between the two ends. The CDR3 consists of 14 residues. In DNA form, the CDR3 reads TGTGCCAGCAGCTCCCAGGTGCAGACCCGGGCCCAGTACTTC. Protein product: CASSSQVQTRAQYF. Complete variable domain (other parts from reference TRBV9 and TRBJ2-5): DSGVTQTPKHLITATGQRVTLRCSPRSGDLSVYWYQQSLDQGLQFLIQYYNGEERAKGNILERFSAQQFPDLHSELNLSSLELGDSALYFCASSSQVQTRAQYFGPGTRLLVL.

This clonotype was observed many times. This chain connects TRBV20-1 to TRBJ1-5; no clear D gene. V shed 4 bases and J shed 5 bases, with 15 bases lying between them. Germline values: CDR1 DFQATT, CDR2 SNEGSKA (reference sequence). The CDR3 has 14 residues. The CDR3 loop is CSAIRLWGDQPQHF. The CDR3 DNA is TGCAGTGCTATCCGACTCTGGGGAGATCAGCCCCAGCATTTT.

Ten or more counts support this clonotype. The chain links TRBV9 to TRBJ1-3; no reliable D call. CDR1 and CDR2 from the germline V gene are SGDLS and YYNGEE. With 0 bases removed from V and 2 bases from J, the gap between germline ends came to 6 bases. CDR3 length: 14 amino acids. CDR3 nucleotides: TGTGCCAGCAGCGTAGCGGCAGCTGGAAACACCATATATTTT. Encoded protein: CASSVAAAGNTIYF.

Only one count was recorded for this clonotype. V gene TRBV29-1 combines with J gene TRBJ1-1; D unclear. Trimming removed 7 bases from V and 4 bases from J, with 10 bases in between. Germline assignment: CDR1 SQVTM and CDR2 ANQGSEA. This CDR3 spans 11 amino acids. The CDR3 sequence is CSGIKGTEAFF. In DNA form, the CDR3 reads TGCAGCGGGATCAAGGGCACTGAAGCTTTCTTT.

The rearrangement uses TRBV7-3 and TRBJ1-2; 7 positions agree with TRBD1. The CDR3 contains 20 residues. With 5 bases clipped from V and 2 bases from J, the junction kept 23 bases outside the gene matches. The V gene's germline CDR1 is SGHTA and CDR2 FQGTGA. The CDR3 reads CASSQDLRVRRGEPNYGYTF. The CDR3 DNA reads TGTGCCAGCAGCCAAGATTTGCGGGTGCGCAGGGGGGAACCGAACTATGGCTACACCTTC.

This clonotype was seen repeatedly, ten times or more. The rearrangement uses TRBV5-6 and TRBJ1-2; 10 nucleotides align to TRBD1. V trimming: 0 bases; J trimming: 0 bases; junction bases outside the gene matches: 2. Germline V CDR1 and CDR2: SGHDT, YYEEEE. CDR3 size: 16 residues. The CDR3 nucleotides read TGTGCCAGCAGCTTGGTGGGACAGGGGACTAACTATGGCTACACCTTC. This codes for CASSLVGQGTNYGYTF.